The clone carrying this T cell receptor beta chain was seen many times. Its cognate antigen is unknown. CDR1 SGHAT and CDR2 FQNNGV come from the germline V gene. V was clipped by 6 bases and J by 0 bases, with 9 bases between them. This CDR3 has 13 amino acids. The sample is drawn from a study of T cells in Graves' hyperthyroidism and ophthalmopathy. Study-wide results and limits: Most clonotypes expanded in thyroid above 0.001 were likewise present in blood.

Amplified regions were TCR beta CDR3 sequences from RNA transcripts. First-round RT-PCR targeting the TCR CDR3 was performed with the HTBI primer set. A single record per CDR3 protein comes from TCRdb applying MiXCR to the multiplex PCR reads. The sample holds more than 550,000 distinct CDR3 sequences, approximately 19% seen once. Blood from later-ophthalmopathy patients was taken at first hyperthyroidism diagnosis. PBMCs came from 10 ml fresh peripheral blood. This chain uses TRBV11-2 with TRBJ2-7; unclear D gene. The sample consisted of blood. This TCR was sampled from a woman aged 50 to 65 with Graves' hyperthyroidism that later progressed to Graves' ophthalmopathy. CDR3 amino acids: CASRRVSSYEQYF. CDR3 nucleotide sequence: TGTGCCAGCAGAAGAGTTAGCTCCTACGAGCAGTACTTC. The full variable domain, rest sourced from reference TRBV11-2 and TRBJ2-7, is EAGVAQSPRYKIIEKRQSVAFWCNPISGHATLYWYQQILGQGPKLLIQFQNNGVVDDSQLPKDRFSAERLKGVDSTLKIQPAKLEDSAVYLCASRRVSSYEQYFGPGTRLTVT.